The 7 T cell receptor beta chains reported below all come from one sample, sequenced in a study of T cells expressing NK-cell markers. For each CDR3 protein, TCRdb gives one entry from its re-call of the 5' RACE reads, without DNA. The table counts approximately 550,000 distinct CDR3 sequences; approximately 4% lies in the top ten. The sample consisted of blood T cells: a sorted CD56 or NKG2C T cell subset, CD4+ or CD8+ T cells, or bulk PBMC T cells (not recorded which). The receptors come from a man aged 18-30 years in good health.

The chain has TRBV29-1 and TRBJ2-1; the D gene TCRdb calls, TRBD2, cannot be checked with no DNA. The germline V gene encodes CDR1 SQVTM and CDR2 ANQGSEA. This CDR3 contains 12 residues. CDR3 sequence reads: CSVGPTSFGKVF.

The chain employs TRBV24-1 and TRBJ2-2. There are 13 residues in the CDR3. The germline CDR1 and CDR2 sequences are KGHDR and SFDVKD. The CDR3 sequence: CATEFSGTGELFF.

V and J are TRBV24-1 and TRBJ1-2; TCRdb's D call, TRBD1, is unchecked because there is no DNA. Germline CDR1 is KGHDR and CDR2 is SFDVKD. The CDR3 length is 15 residues. CDR3 sequence reads: CATSDSGQGLDGYTF.

The gene calls are TRBV27 and TRBJ2-3; checking the TCRdb D call of TRBD1 is not possible without DNA. Germline V gives CDR1 MNHEY, CDR2 SMNVEV (reference sequence). The CDR3 contains 14 residues. The CDR3 loop is CASGPLGGKDTQYF.

The V call is TRBV5-5, the J call TRBJ1-2; TCRdb returns TRBD1, unconfirmable since there is no DNA. Germline V gene lookup returns CDR1 SGHKS and CDR2 YYEKEE (reference sequence). The CDR3 has 15 amino acids. CDR3 in amino acids: CASSHVLGVLYGYTF.

V usage is TRBV10-3 and J usage is TRBJ2-1. Germline V gene lookup returns CDR1 ENHRY and CDR2 SYGVKD. The CDR3 spans 13 residues. CDR3 sequence reads: CAIRNSSRNEQFF.

The rearrangement joins TRBV6-5 to TRBJ1-5; TCRdb returns TRBD1, unconfirmable since there is no DNA. The germline CDR1 and CDR2 sequences are MNHEY and SVGAGI. The CDR3 contains 16 residues. The CDR3 here is CASRLGQGNTNQPQHF.